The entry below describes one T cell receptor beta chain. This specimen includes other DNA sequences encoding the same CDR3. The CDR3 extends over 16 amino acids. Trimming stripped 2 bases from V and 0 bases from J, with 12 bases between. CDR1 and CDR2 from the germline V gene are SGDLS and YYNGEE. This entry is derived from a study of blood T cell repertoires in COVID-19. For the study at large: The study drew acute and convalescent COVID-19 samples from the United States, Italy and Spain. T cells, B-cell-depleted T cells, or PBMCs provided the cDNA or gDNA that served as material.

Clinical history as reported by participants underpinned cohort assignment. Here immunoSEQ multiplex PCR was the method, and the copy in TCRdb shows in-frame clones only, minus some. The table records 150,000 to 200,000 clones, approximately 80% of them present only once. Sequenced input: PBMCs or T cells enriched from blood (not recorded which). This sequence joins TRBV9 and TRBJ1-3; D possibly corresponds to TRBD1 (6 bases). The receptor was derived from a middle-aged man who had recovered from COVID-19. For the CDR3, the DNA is TGTGCCAGCAGCGTTTCCGGACAGCTCTCTGGAAACACCATATATTTT. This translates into CASSVSGQLSGNTIYF.